This T cell receptor beta chain appears in the sequencing data of a study of T cell repertoires in cytomegalovirus infection. Broader study findings: CMV carriers having the relevant HLA were flagged by cumulative public TCR beta family frequency.

TCRdb redid the calling of the reads with MiXCR, one entry per CDR3 protein. Seen here are approximately 190,000 distinct CDR3 sequences, 7.5% to 10% observed once, and the top ten hold approximately 4.2%. This clonotype has at least ten counts. Its specificity is not known. This CDR3 contains 15 residues. Trimming at V came to 8 bases and at J to 1 base, leaving 12 bases not matched to a gene. Germline V gene sequence: CDR1 DFQATT, CDR2 SNEGSKA (reference sequence). Sequencing was performed on PBMCs. V usage is TRBV20-1 and J usage is TRBJ2-7; 9 bases fit TRBD2. The TCR was taken from a human donor in good health (CMV status not recorded). Some clones in this sample may be carry-over from other donors' samples. The CDR3 region has the DNA TGCAGTCTCCTAATCGCGGGGGGGCCTTCCTACGAGCAGTACTTC. This translates into CSLLIAGGPSYEQYF.